The text below deals with one T cell receptor beta chain. Its antigen is as yet unknown. The sample belongs to a study of cytomegalovirus exposure and HLA in healthy donors. Use of 60 Vbeta and 13 Jbeta primers characterized the PCR. The method was immunoSEQ multiplex PCR; TCRdb's version includes in-frame clones alone and lacks a portion of them. Seen here are about 150,000 clones, about 81% observed once, and the top ten hold approximately 6.8%. The study, taken as a whole, reports: In a later analysis, TCR association rates varied by HLA locus: DRB1 most, HLA-C fewest. Associated with cytomegalovirus, according to the listing, were 150 to 200 TCR beta chains.

Each of the donors was a healthy bone marrow donor. In germline, CDR1 is KGHSH, CDR2 LQKENI. This CDR3 contains 15 residues. With V trimmed by 1 base and J by 1 base, 1 base remained unmatched. The specimen sequenced was PBMCs. The source of this sequence is a man aged 30 to 45 in good health and CMV-seronegative. This chain joins TRBV18 and TRBJ2-4, with 7 nucleotides matching TRBD1. CDR3 loop: CASSPQTGAKNIQYF. CDR3 coding DNA: TGTGCCAGCTCACCACAGACAGGGGCCAAAAACATTCAGTACTTC. The entire variable domain, with the rest obtained from reference TRBV18 and TRBJ2-4, is as follows: NAGVMQNPRHLVRRRGQEARLRCSPMKGHSHVYWYRQLPEEGLKFMVYLQKENIIDESGMPKERFSAEFPKEGPSILRIQQVVRGDSAAYFCASSPQTGAKNIQYFGAGTRLSVL.